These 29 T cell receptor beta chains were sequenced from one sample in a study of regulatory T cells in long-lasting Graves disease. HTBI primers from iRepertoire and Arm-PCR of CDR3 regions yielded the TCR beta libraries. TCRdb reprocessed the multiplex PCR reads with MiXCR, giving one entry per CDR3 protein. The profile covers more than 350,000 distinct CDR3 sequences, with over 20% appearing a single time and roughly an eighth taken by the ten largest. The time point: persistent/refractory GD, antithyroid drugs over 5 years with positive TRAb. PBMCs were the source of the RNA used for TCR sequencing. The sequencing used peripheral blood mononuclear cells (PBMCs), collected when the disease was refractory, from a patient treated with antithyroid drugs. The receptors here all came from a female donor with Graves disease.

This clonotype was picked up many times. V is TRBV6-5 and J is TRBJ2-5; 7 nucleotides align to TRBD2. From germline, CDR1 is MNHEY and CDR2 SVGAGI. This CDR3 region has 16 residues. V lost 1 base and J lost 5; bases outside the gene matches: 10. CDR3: CASSYWVDEGGETQYF. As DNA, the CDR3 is TGTGCCAGCAGTTACTGGGTGGACGAGGGAGGGGAGACCCAGTACTTC.

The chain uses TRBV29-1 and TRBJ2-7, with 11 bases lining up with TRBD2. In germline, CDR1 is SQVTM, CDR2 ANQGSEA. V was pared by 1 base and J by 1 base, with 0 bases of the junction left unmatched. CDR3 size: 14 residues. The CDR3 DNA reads TGCAGCGTTGAAGGACTAGCGGGATCCTACGAGCAGTACTTC. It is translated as CSVEGLAGSYEQYF.

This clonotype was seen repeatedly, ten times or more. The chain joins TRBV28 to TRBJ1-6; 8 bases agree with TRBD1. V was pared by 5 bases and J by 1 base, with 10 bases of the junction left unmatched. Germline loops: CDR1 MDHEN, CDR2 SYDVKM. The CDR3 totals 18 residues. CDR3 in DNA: TGTGCCAGCAGTATAGGACAGGGAGGAGTTTCCTATAATTCACCCCTCCACTTT. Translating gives CASSIGQGGVSYNSPLHF.

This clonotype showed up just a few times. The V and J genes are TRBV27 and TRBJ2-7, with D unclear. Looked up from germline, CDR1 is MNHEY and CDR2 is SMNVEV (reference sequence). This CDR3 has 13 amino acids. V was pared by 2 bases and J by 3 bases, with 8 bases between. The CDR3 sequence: CASSLGPLYEQYF. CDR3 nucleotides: TGTGCCAGCAGTTTAGGCCCCCTCTACGAGCAGTACTTC.

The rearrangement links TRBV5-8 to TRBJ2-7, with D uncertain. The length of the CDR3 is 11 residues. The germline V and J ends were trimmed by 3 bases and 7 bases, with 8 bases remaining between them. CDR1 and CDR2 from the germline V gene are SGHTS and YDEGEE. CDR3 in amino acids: CASSSLREQYF. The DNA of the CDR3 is TGTGCCAGCAGCTCTTTGCGGGAGCAGTACTTC.

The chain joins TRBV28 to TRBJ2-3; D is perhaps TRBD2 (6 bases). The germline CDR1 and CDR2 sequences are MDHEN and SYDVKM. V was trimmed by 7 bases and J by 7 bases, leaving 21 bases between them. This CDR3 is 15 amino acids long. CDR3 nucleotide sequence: TGTGCCAGCATCCTCCGCGTCGGACTACTATATACGCAGTATTTT. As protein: CASILRVGLLYTQYF.

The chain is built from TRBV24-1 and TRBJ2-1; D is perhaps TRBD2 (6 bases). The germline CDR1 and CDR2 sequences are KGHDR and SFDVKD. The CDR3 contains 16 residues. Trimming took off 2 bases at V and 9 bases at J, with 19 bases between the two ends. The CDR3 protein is CATSDYVAGSVGEQFF. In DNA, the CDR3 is TGTGCCACCAGTGATTATGTCGCGGGATCTGTCGGTGAGCAGTTCTTC.

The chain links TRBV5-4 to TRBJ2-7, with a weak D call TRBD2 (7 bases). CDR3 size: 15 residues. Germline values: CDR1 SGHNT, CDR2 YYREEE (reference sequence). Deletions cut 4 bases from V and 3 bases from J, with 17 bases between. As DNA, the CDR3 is TGTGCCAGCAGCCAGGGACACGCGGGGGACTACGAGCAGTACTTC. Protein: CASSQGHAGDYEQYF.

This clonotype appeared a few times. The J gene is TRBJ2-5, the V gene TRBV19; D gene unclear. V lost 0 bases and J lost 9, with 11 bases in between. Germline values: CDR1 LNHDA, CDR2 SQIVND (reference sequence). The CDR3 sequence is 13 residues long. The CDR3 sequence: CASSIDPGAAQYF. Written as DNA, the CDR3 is TGTGCCAGTAGTATAGATCCTGGTGCGGCCCAGTACTTC.

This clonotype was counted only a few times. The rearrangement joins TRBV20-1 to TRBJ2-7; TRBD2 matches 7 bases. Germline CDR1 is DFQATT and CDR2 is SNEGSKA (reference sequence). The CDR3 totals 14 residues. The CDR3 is CSAREASGPYEQYF. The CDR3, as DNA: TGCAGCGCCCGCGAGGCTAGCGGACCCTACGAGCAGTACTTC.

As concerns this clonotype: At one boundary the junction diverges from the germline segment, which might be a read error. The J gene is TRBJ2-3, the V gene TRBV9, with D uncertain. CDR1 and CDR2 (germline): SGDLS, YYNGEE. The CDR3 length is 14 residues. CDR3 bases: TGCGCCAGCAGCTTTTTAGAGGATACAGATACGCAGTATTTT. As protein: CASSFLEDTDTQYF.

The CDR3 loop reads CASSPRTASAEQYF. CDR3 sequence (DNA): TGTGCCAGCAGCCCCCGGACAGCTAGCGCCGAGCAGTACTTC. The rearrangement links TRBV7-9 to TRBJ2-7, with D perhaps assigned TRBD1 or TRBD2 (6 bases each). The germline gives CDR1 SEHNR, CDR2 FQNEAQ (reference sequence). This CDR3 has 14 amino acids. V lost 5 bases to trimming and J lost 6 bases, with 17 bases between them.

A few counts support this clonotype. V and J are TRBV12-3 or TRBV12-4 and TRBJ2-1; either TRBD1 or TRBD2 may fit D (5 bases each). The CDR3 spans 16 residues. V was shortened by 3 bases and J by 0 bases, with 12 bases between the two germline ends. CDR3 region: CASSFRGPSSYNEQFF. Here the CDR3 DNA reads TGTGCCAGCAGTTTCCGGGGCCCTAGCTCCTACAATGAGCAGTTCTTC.

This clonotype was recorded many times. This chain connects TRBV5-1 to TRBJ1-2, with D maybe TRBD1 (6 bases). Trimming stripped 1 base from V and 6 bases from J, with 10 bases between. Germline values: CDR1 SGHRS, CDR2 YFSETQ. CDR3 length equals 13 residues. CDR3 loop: CASSLSQGNGYTF. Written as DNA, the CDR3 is TGCGCCAGCAGCTTGTCACAGGGCAATGGCTACACCTTC. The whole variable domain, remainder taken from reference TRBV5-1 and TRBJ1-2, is KAGVTQTPRYLIKTRGQQVTLSCSPISGHRSVSWYQQTPGQGLQFLFEYFSETQRNKGNFPGRFSGRQFSNSRSEMNVSTLELGDSALYLCASSLSQGNGYTFGSGTRLTVV.

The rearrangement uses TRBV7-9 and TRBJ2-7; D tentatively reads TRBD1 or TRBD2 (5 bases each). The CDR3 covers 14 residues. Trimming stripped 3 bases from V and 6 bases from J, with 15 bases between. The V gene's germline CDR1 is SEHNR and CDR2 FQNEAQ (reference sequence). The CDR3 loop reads CASSLRDVGSEQYF. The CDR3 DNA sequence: TGTGCCAGCAGCTTGAGGGACGTTGGGAGCGAGCAGTACTTC.

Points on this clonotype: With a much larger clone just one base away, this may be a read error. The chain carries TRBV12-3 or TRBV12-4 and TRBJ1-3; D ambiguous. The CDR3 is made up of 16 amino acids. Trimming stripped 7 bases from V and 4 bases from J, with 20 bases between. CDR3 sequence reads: CASTPRRQTNGNTIYF. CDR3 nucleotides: TGTGCCAGCACCCCCAGGCGTCAAACAAACGGAAACACCATATATTTT.

The CDR3 nucleotides read TGTGCCAGCAGGTCGGGACAGGGTTACAATGAGCAGTTCTTC. Protein product: CASRSGQGYNEQFF. The chain carries TRBV12-3 or TRBV12-4 and TRBJ2-1; 9 nucleotides match TRBD1. Trimming cost V 6 bases and J 4 bases; bases outside gene matches: 4. This CDR3 region has 14 residues.

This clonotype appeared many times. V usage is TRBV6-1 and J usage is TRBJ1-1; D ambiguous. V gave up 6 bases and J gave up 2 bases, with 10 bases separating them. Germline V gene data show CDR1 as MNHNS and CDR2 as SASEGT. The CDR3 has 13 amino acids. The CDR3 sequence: CASRGDGNTEAFF. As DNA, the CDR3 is TGTGCCAGCAGGGGAGATGGAAACACTGAAGCTTTCTTT.

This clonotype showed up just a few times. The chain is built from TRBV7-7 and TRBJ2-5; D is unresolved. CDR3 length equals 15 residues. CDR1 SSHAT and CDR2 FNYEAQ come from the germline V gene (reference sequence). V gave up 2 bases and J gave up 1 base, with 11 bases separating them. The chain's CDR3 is CASSLYGDVQETQYF. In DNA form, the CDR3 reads TGTGCCAGCAGCTTATATGGAGACGTCCAAGAGACCCAGTACTTC.

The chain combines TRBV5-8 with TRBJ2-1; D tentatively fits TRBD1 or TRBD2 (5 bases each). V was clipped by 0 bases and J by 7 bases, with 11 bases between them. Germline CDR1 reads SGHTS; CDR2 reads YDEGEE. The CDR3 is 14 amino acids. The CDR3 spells CASSLVRGGNEQFF. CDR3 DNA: TGTGCCAGCAGCTTGGTAAGGGGCGGGAATGAGCAGTTCTTC.

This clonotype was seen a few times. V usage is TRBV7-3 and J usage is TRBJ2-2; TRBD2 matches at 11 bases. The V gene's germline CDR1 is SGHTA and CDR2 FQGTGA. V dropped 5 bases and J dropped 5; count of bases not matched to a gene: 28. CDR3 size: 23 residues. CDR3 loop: CASSKGGRPTEETSGSKTGELFF. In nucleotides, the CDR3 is TGTGCCAGCAGCAAAGGTGGACGGCCGACCGAGGAAACTAGCGGGAGTAAAACCGGGGAGCTGTTTTTT.

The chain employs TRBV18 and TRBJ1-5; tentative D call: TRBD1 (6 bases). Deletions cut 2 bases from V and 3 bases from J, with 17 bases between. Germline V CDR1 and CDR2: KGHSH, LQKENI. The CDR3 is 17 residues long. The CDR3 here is CASSPAPKTGLNQPQHF. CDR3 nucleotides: TGTGCCAGCTCACCAGCGCCGAAGACAGGCCTCAATCAGCCCCAGCATTTT. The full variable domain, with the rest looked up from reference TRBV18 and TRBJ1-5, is NAGVMQNPRHLVRRRGQEARLRCSPMKGHSHVYWYRQLPEEGLKFMVYLQKENIIDESGMPKERFSAEFPKEGPSILRIQQVVRGDSAAYFCASSPAPKTGLNQPQHFGDGTRLSIL.

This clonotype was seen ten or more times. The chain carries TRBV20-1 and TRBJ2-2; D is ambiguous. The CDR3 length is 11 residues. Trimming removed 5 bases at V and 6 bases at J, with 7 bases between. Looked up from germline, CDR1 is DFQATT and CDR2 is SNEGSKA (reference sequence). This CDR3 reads CSAGVAGELFF. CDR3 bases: TGCAGTGCTGGGGTGGCCGGGGAGCTGTTTTTT.

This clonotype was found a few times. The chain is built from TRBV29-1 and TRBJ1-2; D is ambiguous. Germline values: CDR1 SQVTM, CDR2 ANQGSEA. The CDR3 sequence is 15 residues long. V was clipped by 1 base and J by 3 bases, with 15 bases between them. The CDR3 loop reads CSVEGSRGFDYGYTF. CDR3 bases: TGCAGCGTTGAAGGCTCAAGAGGATTTGACTATGGCTACACCTTC.

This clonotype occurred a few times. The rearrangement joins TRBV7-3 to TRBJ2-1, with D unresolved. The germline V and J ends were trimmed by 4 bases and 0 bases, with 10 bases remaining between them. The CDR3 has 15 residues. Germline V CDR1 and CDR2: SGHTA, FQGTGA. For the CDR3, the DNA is TGTGCCAGCAGCTCGATAGGCAGCTCCTACAATGAGCAGTTCTTC. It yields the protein CASSSIGSSYNEQFF.

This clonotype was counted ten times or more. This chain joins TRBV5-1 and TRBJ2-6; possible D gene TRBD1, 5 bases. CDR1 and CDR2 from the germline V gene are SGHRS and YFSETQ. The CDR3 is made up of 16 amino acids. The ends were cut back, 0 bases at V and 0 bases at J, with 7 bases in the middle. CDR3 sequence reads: CASSLVGLSGANVLTF. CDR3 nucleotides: TGCGCCAGCAGCTTGGTGGGGCTCTCTGGGGCCAACGTCCTGACTTTC. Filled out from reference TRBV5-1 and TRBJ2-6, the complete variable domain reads KAGVTQTPRYLIKTRGQQVTLSCSPISGHRSVSWYQQTPGQGLQFLFEYFSETQRNKGNFPGRFSGRQFSNSRSEMNVSTLELGDSALYLCASSLVGLSGANVLTFGAGSRLTVL.

The CDR3 here is CASSFKGQGRGEQYF. The DNA of the CDR3 is TGCGCCAGCAGCTTTAAGGGACAGGGGCGGGGCGAGCAGTACTTC. This chain connects TRBV5-1 to TRBJ2-7; 10 bases are shared with TRBD1. Trimming cost V 2 bases and J 6 bases; bases outside gene matches: 8. This CDR3 has 15 amino acids. CDR1 and CDR2 (germline): SGHRS, YFSETQ.

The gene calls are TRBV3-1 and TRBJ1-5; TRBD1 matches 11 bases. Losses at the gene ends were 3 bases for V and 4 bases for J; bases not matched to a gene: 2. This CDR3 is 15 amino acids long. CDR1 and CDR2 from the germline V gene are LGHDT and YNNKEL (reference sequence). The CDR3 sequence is CASSHGQGANQPQHF. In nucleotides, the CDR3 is TGTGCCAGCAGCCACGGACAGGGGGCTAATCAGCCCCAGCATTTT.

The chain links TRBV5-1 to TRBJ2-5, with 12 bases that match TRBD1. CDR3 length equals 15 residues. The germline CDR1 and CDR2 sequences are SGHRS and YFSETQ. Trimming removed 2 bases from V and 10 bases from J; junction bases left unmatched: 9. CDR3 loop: CASSFLGDRGRVQYF. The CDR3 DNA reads TGCGCCAGCAGCTTTTTAGGGGACAGGGGGCGAGTCCAGTACTTC.